This TCR beta chain was observed in a study of T cell responses to AZD1222 COVID-19 vaccine. Overall study context: Pooled samples include second doses given at about 4 or 12 weeks.

This CDR3 has 17 amino acids. Trimming at V came to 3 bases and at J to 5 bases, leaving 14 bases not matched to a gene. The V gene's germline CDR1 is MDHEN and CDR2 SYDVKM. The method was immunoSEQ multiplex PCR; TCRdb's version includes in-frame clones alone and lacks a portion of them. Altogether around 110,000 clones are present, roughly nine tenths being singletons, with the ten largest covering around 1.7%. This TCR was sampled from an adult in good health. V usage is TRBV28 and J usage is TRBJ1-1, with TRBD1 matching 8 bases. The material was peripheral blood, obtained on day 0 of AZD1222 vaccination. CDR3 coding DNA: TGTGCCAGCAGTTTTCCCCGAGACAGGGGAGGACGGACTGAAGCTTTCTTT. Residues: CASSFPRDRGGRTEAFF.